This TCR beta chain was profiled in a study of OX40 agonist ivuxolimab in advanced cancers. Across the whole study: Prior checkpoint blockade (anti-PD-1, anti-PD-L1 or anti-CTLA-4) was permitted; around 40% had it.

Clones were read by immunoSEQ multiplex PCR, and TCRdb kept only the in-frame ones, dropping some. Altogether over 35,000 clones are present, 87% being singletons, with the ten largest covering roughly a third. The CDR3 has 12 residues. The sequence was collected from an adult with an advanced solid tumor such as melanoma, head and neck, liver or kidney cancer. The starting material was CD4+ or CD8+ T cells sorted from blood, obtained in a trial of the OX40 agonist ivuxolimab. J is TRBJ2-5 and V is TRBV12-2. TRBV12-2 is a documented pseudogene. Written as DNA, the CDR3 is TGTGCAAGTCGCTGGGGTTGGGAGACCCAGTACTTC. This translates into CASRWGWETQYF.